The T cell receptor (beta chain) under discussion was sequenced for a study of regulatory T cells in long-lasting Graves disease. Whole-study findings and limits: TCR diversity was lower in persistent than newly diagnosed Graves' disease.

Indicated time point: newly diagnosed GD, antithyroid drugs for less than 3 months. The TCR library was made from RNA that had been extracted from PBMCs in TRIzol. Turning to this clonotype: Its antigen is still unknown.

Germline V gives CDR1 SNHLY, CDR2 FYNNEI. V lost 5 bases to trimming and J lost 7 bases; unmatched junction nucleotides: 3. The CDR3 covers 12 residues. Both iRepertoire HTBI primers and Arm-PCR of CDR3 regions were used to build the TCR beta libraries. TCRdb fed the multiplex PCR reads into MiXCR, producing one record per CDR3 protein. The repertoire holds 400,000 to 650,000 distinct CDR3 sequences, approximately 16% seen once, with around 25% in the top ten. These data were also filed under a second study, of T cells in Graves' hyperthyroidism and ophthalmopathy.

Sequenced material: peripheral blood mononuclear cells (PBMCs), taken at new diagnosis, from a patient treated with antithyroid drugs. The chain carries TRBV2 and TRBJ2-7; TRBD1 matches at 9 bases. This clonotype was obtained from a woman aged 35-65 years with Graves disease. The CDR3 region is CASSRGTGEQYF. DNA for the CDR3: TGTGCCAGCAGTCGAGGGACAGGGGAGCAGTACTTC.